This entry is about one TCR beta chain. This sample stems from a study of PD-L1 blockade in urothelial cancer. The V and J ends lost 1 base and 0 bases respectively, with 7 bases between them. The CDR3 covers 15 residues. Germline CDR1 is WSHSY and CDR2 is SAAADI. Some clones are missing from TCRdb's copy, which holds only in-frame ones; the method was immunoSEQ multiplex PCR. The sample records around 50,000 clones, 70% to 90% being singletons. Time point noted: peripheral blood 6 weeks after treatment start. The TCR comes from a man between 60 and 70 years old with urothelial cancer. The sequencing here drew on PBMCs, taken around atezolizumab (anti-PD-L1) treatment. The chain has TRBV10-2 and TRBJ2-1, with no clear D. The CDR3 nucleotides are TGCGCCAGCAGTGAGTACCTTAGCTCCTACAATGAGCAGTTCTTC. As protein: CASSEYLSSYNEQFF.